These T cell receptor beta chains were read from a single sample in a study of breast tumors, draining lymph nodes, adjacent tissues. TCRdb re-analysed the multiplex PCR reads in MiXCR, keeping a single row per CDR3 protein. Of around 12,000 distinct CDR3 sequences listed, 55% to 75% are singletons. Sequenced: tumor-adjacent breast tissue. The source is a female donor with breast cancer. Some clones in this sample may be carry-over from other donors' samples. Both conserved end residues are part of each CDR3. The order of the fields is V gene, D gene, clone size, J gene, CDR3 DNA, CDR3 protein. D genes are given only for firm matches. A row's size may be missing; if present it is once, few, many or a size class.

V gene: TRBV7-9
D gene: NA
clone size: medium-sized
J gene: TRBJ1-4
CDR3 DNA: TGTGCCAGCAGCTCCAGGGACGGATCTAATGAAAAACTGTTTTTT
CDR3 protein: CASSSRDGSNEKLFF

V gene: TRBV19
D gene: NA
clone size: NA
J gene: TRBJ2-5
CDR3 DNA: TGTGCCAGTAGTAAGGGTTATAGGGTTATTGAGCCGTGGGGGGAGACCCAGTACTTC
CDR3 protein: CASSKGYRVIEPWGETQYF

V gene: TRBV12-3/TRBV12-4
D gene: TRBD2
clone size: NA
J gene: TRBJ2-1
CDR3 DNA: TGTGCCAGCAAGGCGGGAGGGGGGAATGAGCAGCTCTTC
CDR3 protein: CASKAGGGNEQLF

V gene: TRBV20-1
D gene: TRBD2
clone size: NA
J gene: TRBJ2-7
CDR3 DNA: TGCAGTGCAGAACAAGCGGGAGGGCCCGACGAGCAGTACTTC
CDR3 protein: CSAEQAGGPDEQYF

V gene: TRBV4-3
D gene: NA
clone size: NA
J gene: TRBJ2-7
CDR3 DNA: TGCGCCAGCAGCCAAGCGGCTTTAGGCTCCTACGAGCAGTACTTC
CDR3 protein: CASSQAALGSYEQYF

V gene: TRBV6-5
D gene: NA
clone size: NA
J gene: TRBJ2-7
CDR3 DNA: TGTGCCAGCAGGTCTTCCTACGAGCAGTACTTC
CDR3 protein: CASRSSYEQYF

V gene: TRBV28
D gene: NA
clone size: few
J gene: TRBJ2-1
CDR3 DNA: TGTGCCAGCGTGCGATACAATGAGCAGTTCTTC
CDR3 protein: CASVRYNEQFF

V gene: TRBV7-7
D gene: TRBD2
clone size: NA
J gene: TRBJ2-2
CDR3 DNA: TGTGCTAGCAGCTTGGGGACTAGCGGGGCTAACACCGGGGAGCTGTTTTTT
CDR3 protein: CASSLGTSGANTGELFF

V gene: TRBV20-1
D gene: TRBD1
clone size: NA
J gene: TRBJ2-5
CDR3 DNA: TGCAGTGCCGAGGACAGGGCGGGGGAGACCCAGTACTTC
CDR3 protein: CSAEDRAGETQYF

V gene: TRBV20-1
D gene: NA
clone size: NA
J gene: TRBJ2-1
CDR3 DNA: TGCAGTGCTAGATGGGGGGCCTCCAATGAGCAGTTCTTC
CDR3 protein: CSARWGASNEQFF

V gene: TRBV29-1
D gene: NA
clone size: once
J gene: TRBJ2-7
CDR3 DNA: TGCAGCGCCGCTACAGGGTGGCGCGACGAGCAGTACTTC
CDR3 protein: CSAATGWRDEQYF

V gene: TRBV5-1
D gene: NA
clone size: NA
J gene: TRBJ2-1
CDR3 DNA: TGCGCCAGCAGCTTGGCTGGGACTTTCTCCTACAATGAGCAGTTCTTC
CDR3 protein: CASSLAGTFSYNEQFF

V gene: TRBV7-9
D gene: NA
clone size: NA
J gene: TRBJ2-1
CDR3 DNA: TGTGCCAGCAGCTTTAGCGGTGGGAAGTTCTTC
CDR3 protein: CASSFSGGKFF

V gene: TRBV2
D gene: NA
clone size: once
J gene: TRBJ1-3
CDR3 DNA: TGTGCCAGCAGCGCCGGACAGAGGTCTGGAAACACCATATATTTT
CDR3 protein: CASSAGQRSGNTIYF

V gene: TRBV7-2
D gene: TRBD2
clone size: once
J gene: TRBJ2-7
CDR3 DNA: TGTGCCAGCAGCTTTAGCCCACAACATAGCGGGCTGTCCTACGAGCAGTACTTC
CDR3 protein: CASSFSPQHSGLSYEQYF

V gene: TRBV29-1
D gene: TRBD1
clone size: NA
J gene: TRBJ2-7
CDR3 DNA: TGCAGCGTTATATCCGGGACAGACTACGAGCAGTACTTC
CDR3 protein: CSVISGTDYEQYF

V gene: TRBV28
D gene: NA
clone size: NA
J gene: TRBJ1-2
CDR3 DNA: TGTGCCAGCAGAACAGGGTTCTTCGGCTACACCTTC
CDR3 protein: CASRTGFFGYTF

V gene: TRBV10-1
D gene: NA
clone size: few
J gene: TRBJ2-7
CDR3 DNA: TGCGCCAGCAGTGAGACAGGCTACGAGCAGTACTTC
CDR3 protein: CASSETGYEQYF

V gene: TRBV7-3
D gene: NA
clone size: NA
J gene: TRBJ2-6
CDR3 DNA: TGTGCCAGCAGCTTAACAGGTCACTCTGGGGCCAACGTCCTGACTTTC
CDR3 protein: CASSLTGHSGANVLTF

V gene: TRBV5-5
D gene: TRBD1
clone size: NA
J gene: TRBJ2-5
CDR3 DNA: TGTGCCAGCACCAGGACAGGGGGAGAGACCCAGTACTTC
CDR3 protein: CASTRTGGETQYF

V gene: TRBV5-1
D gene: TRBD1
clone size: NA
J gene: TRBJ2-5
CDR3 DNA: TGCGCCAGCAGCTTGGCCACAGGGGGCGGAGAGACCCAGTACTTC
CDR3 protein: CASSLATGGGETQYF

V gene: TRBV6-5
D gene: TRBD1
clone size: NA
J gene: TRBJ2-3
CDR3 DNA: TGTGCCAGCAGTTCCCGGACAGGGAGTCCCACAGATACGCAGTATTTT
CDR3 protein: CASSSRTGSPTDTQYF

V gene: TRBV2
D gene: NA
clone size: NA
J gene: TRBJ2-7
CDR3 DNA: TGTGCCAGCAGGGAGGTAGGGGAGCAGTACTTC
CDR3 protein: CASREVGEQYF

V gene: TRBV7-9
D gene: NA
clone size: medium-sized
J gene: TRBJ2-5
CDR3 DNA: TGTGCCAGCAGCAAGACCGGGCCAGTCCAAGAGACCCAGTACTTC
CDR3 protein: CASSKTGPVQETQYF

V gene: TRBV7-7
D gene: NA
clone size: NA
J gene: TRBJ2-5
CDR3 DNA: TGTGCCAGCAGCTTAGGGCCGACCCAGGAGGCCCAGTACTTC
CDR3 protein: CASSLGPTQEAQYF

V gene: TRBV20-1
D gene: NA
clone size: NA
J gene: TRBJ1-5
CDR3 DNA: TGCAGTGCTAGAGATCCAGGGATGGGTGGCAATCAGCCCCAGCATTTT
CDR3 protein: CSARDPGMGGNQPQHF

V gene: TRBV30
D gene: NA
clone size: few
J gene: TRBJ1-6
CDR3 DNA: TGTGCCTGGAGTCCCCTCGGGGGCCGGAATTCACCCCTCCACTTT
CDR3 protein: CAWSPLGGRNSPLHF

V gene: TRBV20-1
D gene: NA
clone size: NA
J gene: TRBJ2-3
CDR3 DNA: TGCAGTGCTTGCAGGGATTTTGGCACAGATACGCAGTATTTT
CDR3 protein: CSACRDFGTDTQYF

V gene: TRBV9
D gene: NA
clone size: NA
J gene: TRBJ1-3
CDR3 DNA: TGTGCCAGCAGCGTAGACCCCGGCGGAACAAACACCATATATTTT
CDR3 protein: CASSVDPGGTNTIYF

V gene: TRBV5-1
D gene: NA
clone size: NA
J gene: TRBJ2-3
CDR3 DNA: TGCGCCAGCAGCCTGGCCCACAGGGAGAGAGATACGCAGTATTTT
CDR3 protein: CASSLAHRERDTQYF

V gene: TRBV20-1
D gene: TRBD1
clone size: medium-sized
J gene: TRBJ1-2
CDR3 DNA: TGCAGTGCTAGAGGGGTAGGGAGGGGGCAGGATGGCTACACCTTC
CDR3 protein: CSARGVGRGQDGYTF

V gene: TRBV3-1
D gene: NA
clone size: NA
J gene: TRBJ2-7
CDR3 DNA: TGTGCCAGCAGCCAAGATCGGTACGAGCAGTACTTC
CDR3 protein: CASSQDRYEQYF

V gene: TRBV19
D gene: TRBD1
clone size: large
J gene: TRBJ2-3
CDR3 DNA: TGTGCCAGTAGTGTAGACAGGGCTAGCACAGATACGCAGTATTTT
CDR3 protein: CASSVDRASTDTQYF

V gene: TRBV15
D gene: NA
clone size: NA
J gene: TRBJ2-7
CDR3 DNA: TGTGCCACCAGCGATCGTCAAAGCTCCTACGAGCAGTACTTC
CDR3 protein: CATSDRQSSYEQYF

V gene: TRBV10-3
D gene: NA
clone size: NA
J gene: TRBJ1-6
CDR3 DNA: TGTGCCATCAGTGACATGACAGTGAATTCACCCCTCCACTTT
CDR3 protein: CAISDMTVNSPLHF

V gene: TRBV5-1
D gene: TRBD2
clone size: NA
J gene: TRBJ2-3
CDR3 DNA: TGCGCCAGCACTAGCGGGAGAGATACGCAGTATTTT
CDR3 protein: CASTSGRDTQYF

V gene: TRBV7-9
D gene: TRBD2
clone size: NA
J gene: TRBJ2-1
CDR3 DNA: TGTGCCAGCAGCTTAGAAAGGACTAGCGGGAGGTCATTTAATGAGCAGTTCTTC
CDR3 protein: CASSLERTSGRSFNEQFF

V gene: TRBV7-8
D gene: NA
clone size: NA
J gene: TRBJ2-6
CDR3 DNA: TGTGCCAGCAGTCTATCAGGTGGGAGCTCTGGGGCCAACGTCCTGACTTTC
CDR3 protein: CASSLSGGSSGANVLTF

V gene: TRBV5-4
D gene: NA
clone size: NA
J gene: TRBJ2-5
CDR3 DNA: TGTGCCAGCGGCAGAGAGACCCAGTACTTC
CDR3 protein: CASGRETQYF

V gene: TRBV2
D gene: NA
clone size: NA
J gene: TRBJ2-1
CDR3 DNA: TGTGCCAGCAGCGAACTACGCTACAATGAGCAGTTCTTC
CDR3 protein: CASSELRYNEQFF

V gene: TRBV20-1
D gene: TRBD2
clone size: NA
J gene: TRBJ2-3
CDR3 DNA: TGCAGTGCTGGGTCCGGGACTAGCGGAGGCACAGATACGCAGTATTTT
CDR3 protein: CSAGSGTSGGTDTQYF

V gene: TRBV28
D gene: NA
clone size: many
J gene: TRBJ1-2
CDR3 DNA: TGTGCCAGCATTCGGCTTGGCCAGGGCCTCTATGGCTACACCTTC
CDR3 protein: CASIRLGQGLYGYTF

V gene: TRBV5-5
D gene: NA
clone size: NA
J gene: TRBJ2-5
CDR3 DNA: TGTGCCAGCAGCTGGGGTTTGGGGGAACAAGAGACCCAGTACTTC
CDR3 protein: CASSWGLGEQETQYF

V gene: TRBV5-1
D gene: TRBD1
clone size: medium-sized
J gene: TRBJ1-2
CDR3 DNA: TGCGCCAGCAAGATTGACAGGGACTATGGCTACACCTTC
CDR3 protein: CASKIDRDYGYTF

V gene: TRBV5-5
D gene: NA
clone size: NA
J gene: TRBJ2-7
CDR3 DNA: TGTGCCAGCAGCTTCGGACAGCGAGGGTACTTC
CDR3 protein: CASSFGQRGYF

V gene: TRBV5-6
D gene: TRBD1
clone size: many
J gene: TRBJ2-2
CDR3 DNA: TGTGCCAGCAGCTTCAGGGGGCTCTCCAGCGCGAACACCGGGGAGCTGTTTTTT
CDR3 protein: CASSFRGLSSANTGELFF

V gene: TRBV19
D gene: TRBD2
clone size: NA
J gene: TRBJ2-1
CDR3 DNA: TGTGCCAGTAGTATAGATGCGGGGGGGGTCTACAATGAGCAGTTCTTC
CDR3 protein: CASSIDAGGVYNEQFF

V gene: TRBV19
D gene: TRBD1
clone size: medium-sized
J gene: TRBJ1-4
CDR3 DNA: TGTGCCAGTATCGATCGGACAGGTGGGGATAATGAAAAACTGTTTTTT
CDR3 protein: CASIDRTGGDNEKLFF

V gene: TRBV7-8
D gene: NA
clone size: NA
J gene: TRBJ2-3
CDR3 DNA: TGTGCCAGCAGCTTAGTGGGTAGCGCAGATACGCAGTATTTT
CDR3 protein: CASSLVGSADTQYF

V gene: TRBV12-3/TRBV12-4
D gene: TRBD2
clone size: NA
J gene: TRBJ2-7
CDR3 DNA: TGTGCCAGCAGTAGCGGGACCTACGAGCAGTACTTC
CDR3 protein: CASSSGTYEQYF

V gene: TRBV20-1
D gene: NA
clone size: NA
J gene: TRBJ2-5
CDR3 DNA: TGCAGTGCAGGCACAGGTGAAAGGGGGGAGACCCAGTACTTC
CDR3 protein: CSAGTGERGETQYF

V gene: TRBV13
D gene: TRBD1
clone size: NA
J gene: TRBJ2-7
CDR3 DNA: TGTGCCAGCAGAACGACAGGGGGGTCGTTTGAGCAGTACTTC
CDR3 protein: CASRTTGGSFEQYF

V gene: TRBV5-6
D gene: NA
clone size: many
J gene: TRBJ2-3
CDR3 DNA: TGTGCCAGCAGCTTGAGGTACCCCACAGATACGCAGTATTTT
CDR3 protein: CASSLRYPTDTQYF

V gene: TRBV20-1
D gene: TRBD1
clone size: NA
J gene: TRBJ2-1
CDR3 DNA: TGCAGTGCTAGAAAATCGGGGACAGGGGGGAACAATGAGCAGTTCTTC
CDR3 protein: CSARKSGTGGNNEQFF

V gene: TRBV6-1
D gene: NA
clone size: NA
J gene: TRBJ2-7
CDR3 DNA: TGTGCCAGCAGTGACAGAGCCTACGGGCAGTACTTC
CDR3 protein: CASSDRAYGQYF

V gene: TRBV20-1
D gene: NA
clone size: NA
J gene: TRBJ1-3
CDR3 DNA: TGCAGTGCTGGGGGGGGCTCGGGAAACACCATATATTTT
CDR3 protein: CSAGGGSGNTIYF

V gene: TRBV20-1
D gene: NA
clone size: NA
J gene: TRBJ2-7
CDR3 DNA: TGCAGTGCTAGCCCCGGGACAAACTACGAGCAGTACTTC
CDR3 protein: CSASPGTNYEQYF

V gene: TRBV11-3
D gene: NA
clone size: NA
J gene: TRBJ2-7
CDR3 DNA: TGTGCCAGCAGCTCCATGGACAGTCCCTACGAGCAGTACTTC
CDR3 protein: CASSSMDSPYEQYF

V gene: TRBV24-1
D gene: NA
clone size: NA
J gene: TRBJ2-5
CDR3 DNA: TGTGCCACCAGTGAACTCGGGGGGCTCGAAGAGACCCAGTACTTC
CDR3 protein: CATSELGGLEETQYF

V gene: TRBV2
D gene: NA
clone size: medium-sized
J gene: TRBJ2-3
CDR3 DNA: TGTGCCAGCAGAAAGGATCGGCTGACAGATACGCAGTATTTT
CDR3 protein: CASRKDRLTDTQYF